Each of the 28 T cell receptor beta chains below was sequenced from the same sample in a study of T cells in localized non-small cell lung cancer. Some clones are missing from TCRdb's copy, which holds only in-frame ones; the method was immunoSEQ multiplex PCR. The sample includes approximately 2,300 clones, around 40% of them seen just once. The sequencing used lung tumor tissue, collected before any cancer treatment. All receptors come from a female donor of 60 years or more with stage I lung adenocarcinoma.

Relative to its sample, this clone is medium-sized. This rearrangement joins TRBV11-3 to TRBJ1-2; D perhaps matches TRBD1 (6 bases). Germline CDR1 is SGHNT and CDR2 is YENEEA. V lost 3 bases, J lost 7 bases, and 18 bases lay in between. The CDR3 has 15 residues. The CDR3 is CASSLVGAQVGGYTF. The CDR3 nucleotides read TGTGCCAGCAGCTTGGTGGGGGCGCAGGTCGGTGGCTACACCTTC.

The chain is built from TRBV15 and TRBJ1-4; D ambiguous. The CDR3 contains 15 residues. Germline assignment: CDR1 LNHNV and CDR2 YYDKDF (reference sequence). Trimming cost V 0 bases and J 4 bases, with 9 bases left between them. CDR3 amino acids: CATSREGRSNEKLFF. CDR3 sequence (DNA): TGTGCCACCAGCAGAGAGGGCAGGAGTAATGAAAAACTGTTTTTT.

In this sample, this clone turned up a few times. CDR3 bases: TGTGCCAGCAAATCCGGGACAGGGGCCAATGAGCAGTTCTTC. This gives the protein CASKSGTGANEQFF. The rearrangement links TRBV6-8 to TRBJ2-1; TRBD1 agrees at 10 bases. CDR1 and CDR2 (germline): MNHGY, SAAAGT. This CDR3 has 14 amino acids. V lost 7 bases to trimming and J lost 6 bases; unmatched junction nucleotides: 6.

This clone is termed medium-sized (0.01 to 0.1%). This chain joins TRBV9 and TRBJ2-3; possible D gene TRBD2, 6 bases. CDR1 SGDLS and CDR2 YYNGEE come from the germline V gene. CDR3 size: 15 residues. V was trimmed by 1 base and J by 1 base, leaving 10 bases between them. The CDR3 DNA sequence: TGTGCCAGCAGCGTACCTCTAGCGCGCACAGATACGCAGTATTTT. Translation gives CASSVPLARTDTQYF.

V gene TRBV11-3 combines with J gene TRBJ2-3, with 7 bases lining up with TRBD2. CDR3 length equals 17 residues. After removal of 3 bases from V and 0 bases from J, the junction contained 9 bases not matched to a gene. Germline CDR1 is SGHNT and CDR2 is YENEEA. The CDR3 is CASSLEWDSGSTDTQYF. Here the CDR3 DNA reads TGTGCCAGCAGCTTGGAGTGGGATAGCGGGAGCACAGATACGCAGTATTTT.

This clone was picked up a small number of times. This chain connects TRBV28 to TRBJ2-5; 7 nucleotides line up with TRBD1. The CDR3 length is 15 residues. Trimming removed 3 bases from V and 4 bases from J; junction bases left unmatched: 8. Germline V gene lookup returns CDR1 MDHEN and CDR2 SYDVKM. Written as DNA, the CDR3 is TGTGCCAGCAGTTTGCCCCGACAGGGTTTAGAGACCCAGTACTTC. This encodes CASSLPRQGLETQYF. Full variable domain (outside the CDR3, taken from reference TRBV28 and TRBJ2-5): DVKVTQSSRYLVKRTGEKVFLECVQDMDHENMFWYRQDPGLGLRLIYFSYDVKMKEKGDIPEGYSVSREKKERFSLILESASTNQTSMYLCASSLPRQGLETQYFGPGTRLLVL.

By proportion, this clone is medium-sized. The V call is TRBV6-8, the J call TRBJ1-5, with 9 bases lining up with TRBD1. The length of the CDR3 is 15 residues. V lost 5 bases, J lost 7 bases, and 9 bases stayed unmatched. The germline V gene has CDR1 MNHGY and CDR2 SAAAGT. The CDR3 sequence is CASSRSGTGNQPQHF. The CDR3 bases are TGTGCCAGCAGTCGATCCGGGACAGGGAACCAGCCCCAGCATTTT.

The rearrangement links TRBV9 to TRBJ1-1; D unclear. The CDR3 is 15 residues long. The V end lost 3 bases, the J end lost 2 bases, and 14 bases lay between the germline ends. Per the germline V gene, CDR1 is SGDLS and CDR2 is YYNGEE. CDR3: CASSAMSGGNTEAFF. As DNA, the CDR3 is TGTGCCAGCAGCGCTATGTCTGGAGGAAACACTGAAGCTTTCTTT. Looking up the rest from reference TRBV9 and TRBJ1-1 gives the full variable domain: DSGVTQTPKHLITATGQRVTLRCSPRSGDLSVYWYQQSLDQGLQFLIQYYNGEERAKGNILERFSAQQFPDLHSELNLSSLELGDSALYFCASSAMSGGNTEAFFGQGTRLTVV.

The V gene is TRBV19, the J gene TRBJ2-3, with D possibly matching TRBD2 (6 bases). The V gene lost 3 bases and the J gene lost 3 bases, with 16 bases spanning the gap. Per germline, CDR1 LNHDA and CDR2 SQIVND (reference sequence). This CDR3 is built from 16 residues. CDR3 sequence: CASSIRLAHITDTQYF. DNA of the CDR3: TGTGCCAGTAGTATTCGGCTAGCGCATATTACAGATACGCAGTATTTT.

The CDR3 DNA reads TGTGCCACCAGCAGGGGCCTAGAGAACACTGAAGCTTTCTTT. This codes for CATSRGLENTEAFF. This chain links TRBV15 with TRBJ1-1; no clear D gene. This CDR3 comprises 14 residues. Deletions cut 3 bases from V and 1 base from J, with 9 bases between. Germline assignment: CDR1 LNHNV and CDR2 YYDKDF (reference sequence).

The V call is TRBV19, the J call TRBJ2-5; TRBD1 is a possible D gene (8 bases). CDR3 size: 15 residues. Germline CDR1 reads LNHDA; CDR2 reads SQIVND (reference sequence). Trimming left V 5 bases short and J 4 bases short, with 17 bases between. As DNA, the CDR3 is TGTGCCAGTAGTGGTATTACAGGGGGGGTAGAGACCCAGTACTTC. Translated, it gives CASSGITGGVETQYF.

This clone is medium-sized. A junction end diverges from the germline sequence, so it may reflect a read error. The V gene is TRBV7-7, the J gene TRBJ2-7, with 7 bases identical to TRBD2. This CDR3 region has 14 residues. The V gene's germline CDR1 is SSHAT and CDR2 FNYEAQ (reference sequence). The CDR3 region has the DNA TGTGCTAGCAGCCCCGGGACTATCCCCTACGAGCAGTACTTC. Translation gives CASSPGTIPYEQYF.

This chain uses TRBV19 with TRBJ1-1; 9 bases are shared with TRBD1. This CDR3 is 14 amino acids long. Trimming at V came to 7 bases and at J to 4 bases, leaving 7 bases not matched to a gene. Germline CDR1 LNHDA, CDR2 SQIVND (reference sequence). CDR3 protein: CASTKTGGITEAFF. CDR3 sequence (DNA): TGTGCCAGTACCAAAACAGGGGGCATCACTGAAGCTTTCTTT.

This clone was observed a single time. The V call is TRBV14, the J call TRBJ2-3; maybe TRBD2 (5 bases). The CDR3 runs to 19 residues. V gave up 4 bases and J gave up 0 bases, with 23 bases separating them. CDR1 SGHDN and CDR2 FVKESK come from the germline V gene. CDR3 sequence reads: CASSRRTDSDLASTDTQYF. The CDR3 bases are TGTGCCAGCAGCCGACGGACGGATAGCGACTTAGCTAGCACAGATACGCAGTATTTT. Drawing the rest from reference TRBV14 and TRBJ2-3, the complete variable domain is EAGVTQFPSHSVIEKGQTVTLRCDPISGHDNLYWYRRVMGKEIKFLLHFVKESKQDESGMPNNRFLAERTGGTYSTLKVQPAELEDSGVYFCASSRRTDSDLASTDTQYFGPGTRLTVL.

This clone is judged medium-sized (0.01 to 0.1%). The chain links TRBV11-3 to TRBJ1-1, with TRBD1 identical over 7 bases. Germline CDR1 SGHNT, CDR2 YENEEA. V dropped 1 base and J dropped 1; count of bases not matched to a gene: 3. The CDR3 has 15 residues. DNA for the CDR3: TGTGCCAGCAGCTTAGTCCGACAGGGGAACACTGAAGCTTTCTTT. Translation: CASSLVRQGNTEAFF.

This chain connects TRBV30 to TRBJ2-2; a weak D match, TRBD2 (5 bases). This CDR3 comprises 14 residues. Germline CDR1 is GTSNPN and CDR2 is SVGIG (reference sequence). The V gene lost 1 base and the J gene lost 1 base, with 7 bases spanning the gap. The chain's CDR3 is CAWSGTENTGELFF. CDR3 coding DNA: TGTGCCTGGAGTGGGACTGAGAACACCGGGGAGCTGTTTTTT.

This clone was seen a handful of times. This chain's CDR3 is CASSLIIGGRDTQYF. CDR3 sequence (DNA): TGTGCCAGCAGCTTAATTATCGGCGGGAGAGATACGCAGTATTTT. This rearrangement joins TRBV11-3 to TRBJ2-3; 7 nucleotides agree with TRBD2. This CDR3 contains 15 residues. Germline V gives CDR1 SGHNT, CDR2 YENEEA. Losses at the gene ends were 2 bases for V and 5 bases for J; bases not matched to a gene: 7. Full variable domain (outside the CDR3, taken from reference TRBV11-3 and TRBJ2-3): EAGVVQSPRYKIIEKKQPVAFWCNPISGHNTLYWYLQNLGQGPELLIRYENEEAVDDSQLPKDRFSAERLKGVDSTLKIQPAELGDSAVYLCASSLIIGGRDTQYFGPGTRLTVL.

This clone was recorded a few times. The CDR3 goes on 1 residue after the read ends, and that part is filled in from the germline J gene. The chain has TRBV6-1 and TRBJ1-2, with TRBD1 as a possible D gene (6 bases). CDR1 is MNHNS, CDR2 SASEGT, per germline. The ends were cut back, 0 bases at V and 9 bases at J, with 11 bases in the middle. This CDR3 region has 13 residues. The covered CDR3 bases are TGTGCCAGCAGTGAAGCGAGAGGGGGGAGCTACACC. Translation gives CASSEARGGSYT. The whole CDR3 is CASSEARGGSYTF.

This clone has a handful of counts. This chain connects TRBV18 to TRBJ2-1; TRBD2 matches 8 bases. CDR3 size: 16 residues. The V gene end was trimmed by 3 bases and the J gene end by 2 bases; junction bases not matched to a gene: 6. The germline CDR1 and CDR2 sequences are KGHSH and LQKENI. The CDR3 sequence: CASSPPTSAAYNEQFF. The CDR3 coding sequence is TGTGCCAGCTCACCCCCGACTAGCGCCGCCTACAATGAGCAGTTCTTC.

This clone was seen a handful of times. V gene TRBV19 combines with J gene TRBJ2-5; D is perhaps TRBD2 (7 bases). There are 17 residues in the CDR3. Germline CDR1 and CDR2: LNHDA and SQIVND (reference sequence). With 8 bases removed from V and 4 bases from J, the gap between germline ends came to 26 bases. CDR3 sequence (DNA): TGTGCCAGTTCCCATTGGGGGGGCCCATCGGTGGGAGAGACCCAGTACTTC. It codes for CASSHWGGPSVGETQYF.

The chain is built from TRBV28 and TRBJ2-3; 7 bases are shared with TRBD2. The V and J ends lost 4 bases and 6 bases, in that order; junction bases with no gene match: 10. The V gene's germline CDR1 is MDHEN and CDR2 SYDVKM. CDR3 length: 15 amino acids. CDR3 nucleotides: TGTGCCAGCAGTTCCCTTGGGGGAGCGGGGGATACGCAGTATTTT. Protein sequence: CASSSLGGAGDTQYF.

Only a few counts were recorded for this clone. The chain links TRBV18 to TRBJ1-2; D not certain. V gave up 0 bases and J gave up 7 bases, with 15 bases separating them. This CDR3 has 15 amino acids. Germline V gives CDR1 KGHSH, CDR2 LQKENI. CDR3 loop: CASSPPVPTSVGYTF. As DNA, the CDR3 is TGTGCCAGCTCACCACCGGTCCCGACCTCGGTTGGCTACACCTTC.

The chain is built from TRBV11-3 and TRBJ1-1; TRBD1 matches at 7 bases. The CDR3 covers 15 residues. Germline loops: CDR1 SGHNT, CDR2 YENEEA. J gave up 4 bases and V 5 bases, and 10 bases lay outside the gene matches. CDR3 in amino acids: CASSQRQGIGTEAFF. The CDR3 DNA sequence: TGTGCCAGCAGCCAACGACAGGGAATAGGCACTGAAGCTTTCTTT.

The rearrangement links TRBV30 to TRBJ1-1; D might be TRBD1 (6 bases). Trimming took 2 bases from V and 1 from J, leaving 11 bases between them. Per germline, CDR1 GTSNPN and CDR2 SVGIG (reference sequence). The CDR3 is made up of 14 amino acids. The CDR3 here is CAWSNPDRNTEAFF. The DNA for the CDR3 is TGTGCCTGGAGTAACCCGGACAGGAACACTGAAGCTTTCTTT.

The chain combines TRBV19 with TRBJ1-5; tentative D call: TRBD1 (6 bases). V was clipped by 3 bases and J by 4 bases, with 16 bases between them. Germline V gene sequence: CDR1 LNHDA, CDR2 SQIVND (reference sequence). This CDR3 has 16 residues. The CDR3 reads CASSIISGATNQPQHF. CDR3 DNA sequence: TGTGCCAGTAGTATTATTTCAGGGGCGACTAATCAGCCCCAGCATTTT.

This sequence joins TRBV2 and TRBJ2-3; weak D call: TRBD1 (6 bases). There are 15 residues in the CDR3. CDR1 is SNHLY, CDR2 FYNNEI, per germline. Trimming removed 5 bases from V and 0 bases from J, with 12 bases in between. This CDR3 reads CASSPQGFSTDTQYF. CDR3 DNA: TGTGCCAGCAGTCCTCAGGGGTTTAGCACAGATACGCAGTATTTT.

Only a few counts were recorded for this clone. The CDR3 region is CASTPGQGLAGNTIYF. The CDR3, as DNA: TGTGCCAGCACCCCGGGGCAGGGCTTGGCGGGAAACACCATATATTTT. The chain joins TRBV6-8 to TRBJ1-3, with D perhaps TRBD1 (5 bases). CDR1 is MNHGY, CDR2 SAAAGT, per germline. V was cut by 7 bases and J by 4 bases, with 20 bases left in between. The CDR3 runs 16 residues.

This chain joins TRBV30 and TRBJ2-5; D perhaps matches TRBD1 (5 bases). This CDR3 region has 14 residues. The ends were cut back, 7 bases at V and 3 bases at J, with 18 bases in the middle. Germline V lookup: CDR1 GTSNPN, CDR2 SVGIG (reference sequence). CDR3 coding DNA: TGTGCCTCCACCCCCAGGGTCCCCAAAGAGACCCAGTACTTC. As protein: CASTPRVPKETQYF. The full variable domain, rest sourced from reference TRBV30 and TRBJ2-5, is SQTIHQWPATLVQPVGSPLSLECTVEGTSNPNLYWYRQAAGRGLQLLFYSVGIGQISSEVPQNLSASRPQDRQFILSSKKLLLSDSGFYLCASTPRVPKETQYFGPGTRLLVL.